The clone carrying this T cell receptor beta chain was observed a few times. What it binds is not known. CDR1 and CDR2 from the germline V gene are ENHRY and SYGVKD. V lost 6 bases and J 4 bases, leaving 13 bases between the germline ends. The CDR3 runs to 14 residues. The data are from a study of cytomegalovirus exposure and HLA in healthy donors. Study overall: Tens of millions of unique TCRs, all from HLA-typed donors, were included in an early release of the data. Study-wide findings and caveats: The availability of immune exposure information extended only to CMV serostatus. Later analysis demonstrated an association between a missense DCLRE1C variant and TCR beta V- and J-gene trimming. In a later analysis, common viral pathogens appeared linked to several of the most significant clusters.

Amplification used 60 Vbeta primers and 13 Jbeta primers. Only in-frame clones appear in the TCRdb table, and some are missing; sequencing was by immunoSEQ multiplex PCR. The data contain 120,000 to 150,000 clones, approximately 82% of them singletons. This sequence joins TRBV10-3 and TRBJ1-3, with D tentatively TRBD1 (5 bases). The specimen was PBMCs. The TCR comes from a woman aged 40-49 years in good health and CMV-seronegative. Here the CDR3 reads CAISPGGTGNTIYF. The CDR3 nucleotides read TGTGCCATCAGCCCGGGGGGGACCGGAAACACCATATATTTT.